Listed below are T cell receptor beta chains from one sample, sequenced in a study of T cell repertoires in cytomegalovirus infection. Using its own MiXCR run on the reads, TCRdb lists one record per CDR3 protein. Here the sample spans 650,000 to 900,000 distinct CDR3 sequences, about 27% being singletons. Their recognized antigens are unknown. The material sequenced was cultured CD8+ T cells from PBMCs, taken from culture after CMV antigen stimulation. All receptors derive from a human donor in good health (CMV status not recorded). Some clones in this sample may be carry-over from other donors' samples. Both conserved end residues are part of each CDR3. Fields, in order: D gene, J gene, V gene, clone size, CDR3 DNA, CDR3 protein. D genes are given only for firm matches. Size values are once, few and many counts, or a class for expanded clones, and some rows have none.

.	TRBJ2-1	TRBV12-3/TRBV12-4	.	TGTGCCTGCAGTTCTGGGGGAAATGAGCAGTTCTTC	CACSSGGNEQFF
.	TRBJ1-2	TRBV2	once	TGTGCCACGCCCCTCGCAGTAGGGGATGGCTACACCTTC	CATPLAVGDGYTF
.	TRBJ2-1	TRBV24-1	few	TGTGCCACCAGTGATAAAGCAGGGGAGAATGAGCAGTTCTTC	CATSDKAGENEQFF
.	TRBJ1-2	TRBV4-3	.	TGCGCCAGCAGCCAAGCCTTTACGGCTCCAGGTGGCTACACCTTC	CASSQAFTAPGGYTF
.	TRBJ1-2	TRBV6-1	.	TGTGCCAGCAGGACGTTGGGCAGATTTACTCATTATGGCTACACCTTC	CASRTLGRFTHYGYTF
.	TRBJ1-1	TRBV7-8	few	TGTGCCAGCAGCTTAATGCAGGGCGGTCCTGAAGCTTTCTTT	CASSLMQGGPEAFF
TRBD1	TRBJ2-6	TRBV7-9	many	TGTGCCAGCAGCTTCAAAAAGGGGGCAGGCTCTGGGGCCAACGTCCTGACTTTC	CASSFKKGAGSGANVLTF
.	TRBJ2-3	TRBV4-2	.	TGTGCCAGCAGCCAAGATGAGCAGGGCACAGATACGCAGTATTTT	CASSQDEQGTDTQYF
.	TRBJ1-1	TRBV6-4	few	TGTGCCAGCAGTGACTCGGCACGACCCACTGAAGCTTTCTTT	CASSDSARPTEAFF
.	TRBJ2-1	TRBV27	few	TGTGCCAGCAGTTTATTTGGGTTAACTCTGGCCGGCGAGCAGTTCTTC	CASSLFGLTLAGEQFF
.	TRBJ2-2	TRBV7-3	.	TGTGCCAGCAGCTTACCCGTGAGAGGGCGCCCCGGGGGGCTGTTTTTT	CASSLPVRGRPGGLFF
TRBD1	TRBJ1-4	TRBV6-1	.	TGTGCCAGCAGTCGGACAGGGGGCACTAATGAAAAACTGTTTTTT	CASSRTGGTNEKLFF
.	TRBJ1-1	TRBV5-4	.	TGTGCCAGCAGCCCCGCCCGGACAGATGAAGCTTTCTTT	CASSPARTDEAFF